The clone carrying this T cell receptor (beta chain) was counted once. The data belong to a study of T cell changes during pregnancy in multiple sclerosis. Only in-frame clones appear in the TCRdb table, and some are missing; sequencing was by immunoSEQ multiplex PCR. Of around 21,000 clones in the sample, around 89% were seen once. CDR3 size: 16 residues. From germline, CDR1 is MDHEN and CDR2 SYDVKM. Trimming at V came to 3 bases and at J to 5 bases, leaving 9 bases not matched to a gene. The source was CD8+ T cells from peripheral blood mononuclear cells, collected in the third trimester of pregnancy. The rearrangement joins TRBV28 to TRBJ2-7; 11 nucleotides align to TRBD2. The source is a female donor in good health, enrolled as a control in a pregnancy study. The CDR3 coding sequence is TGTGCCAGCAGTTTGGACCTAGCGGGAGGAGTCGACGAGCAGTACTTC. It translates to CASSLDLAGGVDEQYF. The full variable domain, rest sourced from reference TRBV28 and TRBJ2-7, is DVKVTQSSRYLVKRTGEKVFLECVQDMDHENMFWYRQDPGLGLRLIYFSYDVKMKEKGDIPEGYSVSREKKERFSLILESASTNQTSMYLCASSLDLAGGVDEQYFGPGTRLTVT.